This TCR beta chain was observed in a study of blood T cells in healthy people across ages. This CDR3 has 13 amino acids. V shed 6 bases, J shed 3 bases, and the junction held 7 bases outside the gene matches. Germline-derived CDR1 and CDR2 are DFQATT and SNEGSKA (reference sequence). A J-beta primer mix and a sample-barcoded 5' primer were used in a second PCR of roughly 7 to 12 cycles. In TCRdb, the 5' RACE reads were re-called with MiXCR into one record per CDR3 protein. The sample has about 720,000 distinct CDR3 sequences, 22% seen once. The sequence came from a man between 65 and 80 years old in good health. Sequencing used blood. The rearrangement joins TRBV20-1 to TRBJ1-2; 7 bases line up with TRBD1. The CDR3 is CSAPGQADYGYTF. The CDR3 DNA reads TGCAGTGCCCCCGGACAGGCAGACTATGGCTACACCTTC.